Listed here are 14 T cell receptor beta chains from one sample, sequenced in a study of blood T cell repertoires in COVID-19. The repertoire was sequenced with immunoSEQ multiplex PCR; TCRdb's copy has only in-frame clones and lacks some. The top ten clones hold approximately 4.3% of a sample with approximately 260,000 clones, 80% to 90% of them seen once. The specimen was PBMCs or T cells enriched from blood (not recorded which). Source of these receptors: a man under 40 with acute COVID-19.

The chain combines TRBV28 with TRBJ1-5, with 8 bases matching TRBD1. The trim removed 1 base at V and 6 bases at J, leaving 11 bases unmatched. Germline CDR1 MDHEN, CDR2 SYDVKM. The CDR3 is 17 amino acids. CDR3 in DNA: TGTGCCAGCAGTTTATCGTCGAGACAGGGGACTCTTCAGCCCCAGCATTTT. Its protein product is CASSLSSRQGTLQPQHF. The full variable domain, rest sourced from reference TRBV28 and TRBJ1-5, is DVKVTQSSRYLVKRTGEKVFLECVQDMDHENMFWYRQDPGLGLRLIYFSYDVKMKEKGDIPEGYSVSREKKERFSLILESASTNQTSMYLCASSLSSRQGTLQPQHFGDGTRLSIL.

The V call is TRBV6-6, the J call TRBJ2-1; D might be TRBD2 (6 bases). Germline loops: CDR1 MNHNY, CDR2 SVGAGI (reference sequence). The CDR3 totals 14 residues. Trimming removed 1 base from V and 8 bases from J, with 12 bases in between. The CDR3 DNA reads TGTGCCAGCAGTTACTACTGGACGGGGGATGAGCAGTTCTTC. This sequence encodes CASSYYWTGDEQFF.

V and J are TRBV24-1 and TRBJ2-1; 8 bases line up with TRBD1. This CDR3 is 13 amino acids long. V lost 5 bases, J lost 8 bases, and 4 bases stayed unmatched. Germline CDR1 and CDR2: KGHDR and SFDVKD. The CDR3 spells CATSGDRYYEQFF. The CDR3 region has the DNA TGTGCCACCAGTGGGGACAGGTACTATGAGCAGTTCTTC.

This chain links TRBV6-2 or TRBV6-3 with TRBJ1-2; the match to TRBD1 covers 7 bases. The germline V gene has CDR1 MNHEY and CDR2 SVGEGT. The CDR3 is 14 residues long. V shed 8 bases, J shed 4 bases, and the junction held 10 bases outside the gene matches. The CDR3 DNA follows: TGTGCCAGCCGCCGGACAGGAAACTCCTATGGCTACACCTTC. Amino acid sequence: CASRRTGNSYGYTF.

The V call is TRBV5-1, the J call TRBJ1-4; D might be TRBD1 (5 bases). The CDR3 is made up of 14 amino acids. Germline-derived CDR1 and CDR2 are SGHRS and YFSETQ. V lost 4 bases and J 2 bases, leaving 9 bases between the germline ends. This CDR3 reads CASSVSGTNEKLFF. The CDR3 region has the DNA TGCGCCAGCAGCGTTTCAGGGACTAATGAAAAACTGTTTTTT.

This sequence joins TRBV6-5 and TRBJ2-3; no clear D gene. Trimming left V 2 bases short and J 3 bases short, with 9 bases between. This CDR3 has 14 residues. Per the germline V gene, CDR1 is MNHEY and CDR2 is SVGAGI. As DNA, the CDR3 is TGTGCCAGCAGTTACCTGCGGAGAACAGATACGCAGTATTTT. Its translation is CASSYLRRTDTQYF.

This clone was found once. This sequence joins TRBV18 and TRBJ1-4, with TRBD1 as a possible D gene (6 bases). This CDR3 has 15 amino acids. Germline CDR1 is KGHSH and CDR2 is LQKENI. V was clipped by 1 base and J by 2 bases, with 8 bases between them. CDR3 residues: CASSPRTATNEKLFF. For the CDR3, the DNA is TGTGCCAGCTCACCACGGACAGCGACTAATGAAAAACTGTTTTTT.

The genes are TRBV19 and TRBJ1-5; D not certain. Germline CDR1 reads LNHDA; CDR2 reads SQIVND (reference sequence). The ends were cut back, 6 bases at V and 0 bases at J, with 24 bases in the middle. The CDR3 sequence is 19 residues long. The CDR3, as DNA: TGTGCCAGTAGCAAAAATCCGGGTCCTCGGCAGTATAGCAATCAGCCCCAGCATTTT. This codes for CASSKNPGPRQYSNQPQHF.

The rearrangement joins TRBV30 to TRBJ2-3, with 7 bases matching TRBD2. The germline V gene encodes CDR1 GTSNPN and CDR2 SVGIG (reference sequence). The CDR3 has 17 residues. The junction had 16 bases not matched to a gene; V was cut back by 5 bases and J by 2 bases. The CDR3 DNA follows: TGTGCCTGGGAGACCCCTGGGGGGGGACCCCACACAGATACGCAGTATTTT. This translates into CAWETPGGGPHTDTQYF.

The CDR3 region is CATSPRGNSNQPQHF. For the CDR3, the DNA is TGTGCCACCAGTCCCCGGGGGAATAGCAATCAGCCCCAGCATTTT. The chain uses TRBV24-1 and TRBJ1-5, with D tentatively TRBD1 (5 bases). Trimming removed 6 bases at V and 0 bases at J, with 11 bases between. Germline CDR1 and CDR2: KGHDR and SFDVKD. The CDR3 covers 15 residues.

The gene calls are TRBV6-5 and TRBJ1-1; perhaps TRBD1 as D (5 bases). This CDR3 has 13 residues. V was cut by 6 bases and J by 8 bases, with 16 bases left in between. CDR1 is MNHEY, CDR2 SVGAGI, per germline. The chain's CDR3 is CASSPVRGVEAFF. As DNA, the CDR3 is TGTGCCAGCAGCCCCGTTCGGGGGGTCGAAGCTTTCTTT.

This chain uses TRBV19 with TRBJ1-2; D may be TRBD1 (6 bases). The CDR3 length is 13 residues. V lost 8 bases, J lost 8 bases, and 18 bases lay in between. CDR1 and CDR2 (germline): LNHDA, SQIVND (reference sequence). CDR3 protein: CASVQNDRLGYTF. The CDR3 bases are TGTGCCAGTGTCCAAAATGACAGGCTCGGCTACACCTTC.

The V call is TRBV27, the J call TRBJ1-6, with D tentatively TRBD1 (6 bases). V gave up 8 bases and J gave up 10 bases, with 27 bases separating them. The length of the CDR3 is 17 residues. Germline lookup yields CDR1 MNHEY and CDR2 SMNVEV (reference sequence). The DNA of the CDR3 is TGTGCCAGCGCTTCCGCCAGGGACATTAGTCTTCGGTCACCCCTCCACTTT. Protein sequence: CASASARDISLRSPLHF.

CDR3 nucleotide sequence: TGTGCCAGCAGCTTCCCGTCCCAGGGGGACTATGGCTACACCTTC. Translated, it gives CASSFPSQGDYGYTF. The V gene is TRBV12-1, the J gene TRBJ1-2; the table assigns TRBD1, which was not confirmed against the DNA. TRBV12-1 is shown as a pseudogene. This CDR3 contains 15 residues.